This TCR beta chain was sequenced during a study of vaccination and CD4 T cells after COVID-19. CD4+ T cells that had been cultured provided DNA sequenced with the Oncomine TCR Beta short-read assay. TCRdb called the PCR reads again in MiXCR, with one record for every CDR3 protein. The table has approximately 12,000 distinct CDR3 sequences, about 40% seen once. V lost 5 bases and J 0 bases, leaving 11 bases between the germline ends. Germline CDR1 LNHDA, CDR2 SQIVND (reference sequence). CDR3 length: 15 residues. Regarding treatment: roughly ten-day PBMC culture with coronavirus spike peptide pools or control peptides (ViraFEST assay). Of note for this clonotype: Its target is unknown.

The source of this sequence is a human donor who had recovered from COVID-19. The rearrangement joins TRBV19 to TRBJ1-5; tentative D call: TRBD1 (6 bases). The sample consisted of CD4+ T cells from blood, cultured in vitro. This CDR3 reads CASSDTGHSNQPQHF. The CDR3 DNA is TGTGCCAGTAGTGATACAGGGCATAGCAATCAGCCCCAGCATTTT. Looking up the rest from reference TRBV19 and TRBJ1-5 gives the full variable domain: DGGITQSPKYLFRKEGQNVTLSCEQNLNHDAMYWYRQDPGQGLRLIYYSQIVNDFQKGDIAEGYSVSREKKESFPLTVTSAQKNPTAFYLCASSDTGHSNQPQHFGDGTRLSIL.